The rows below give T cell receptor beta chains drawn from one sample of a study of shared clonotypes between healthy human individuals. The method was immunoSEQ multiplex PCR; TCRdb's version includes in-frame clones alone and lacks a portion of them. The sample lists fewer than 2.5 million clones; over 85% were seen once. Sequencing was done on a sample of naive CD4+ T cells from PBMCs. These receptors all come from a man younger than 35 in good health. Some clones in this sample may be carry-over from other donors' samples. CDR3s include the opening cysteine and the closing phenylalanine or tryptophan. The order of the fields is clone size, V gene, J gene, D gene, CDR3 protein, CDR3 DNA. The D gene is left open where the match is weak. Clone sizes are given selectively: once, few, many, or a class where the clone is expanded.

abundance: NA
v_gene: TRBV29-1
j_gene: TRBJ1-2
d_gene: NA
CDR3aa: CSVRFNYGYTF
CDR3nt: TGCAGCGTTAGATTCAACTATGGCTACACCTTC

abundance: NA
v_gene: TRBV15
j_gene: TRBJ1-4
d_gene: NA
CDR3aa: CATSRGGSNGEKLFF
CDR3nt: TGTGCCACCAGCAGAGGGGGCAGCAACGGAGAAAAACTGTTTTTT

abundance: NA
v_gene: TRBV27
j_gene: TRBJ1-4
d_gene: NA
CDR3aa: CASSPGNEKLFF
CDR3nt: TGTGCCAGCTCTCCCGGTAATGAAAAACTGTTTTTT

abundance: NA
v_gene: TRBV28
j_gene: TRBJ1-2
d_gene: NA
CDR3aa: CASSPRTSGSYGYTF
CDR3nt: TGTGCCAGCAGTCCGCGGACATCAGGGTCCTATGGCTACACCTTC

abundance: NA
v_gene: TRBV7-3
j_gene: TRBJ2-1
d_gene: TRBD2
CDR3aa: CASSQSGSSYNEQFF
CDR3nt: TGTGCCAGCAGCCAAAGCGGGAGCTCCTACAATGAGCAGTTCTTC

abundance: NA
v_gene: TRBV19
j_gene: TRBJ2-3
d_gene: TRBD2
CDR3aa: CASSAERPGLAWVPTDTQYF
CDR3nt: TGTGCCAGTAGTGCGGAAAGACCGGGACTAGCCTGGGTTCCCACAGATACGCAGTATTTT

abundance: NA
v_gene: TRBV5-6
j_gene: TRBJ1-1
d_gene: TRBD1
CDR3aa: CASSLKDRLAEAFF
CDR3nt: TGTGCCAGCAGCTTAAAGGACAGGCTGGCTGAAGCTTTCTTT

abundance: NA
v_gene: TRBV6-5
j_gene: TRBJ1-2
d_gene: TRBD1
CDR3aa: CASRSGGFGYTF
CDR3nt: TGTGCCAGCAGGTCAGGGGGATTCGGCTACACCTTC

abundance: few
v_gene: TRBV19
j_gene: TRBJ1-5
d_gene: TRBD1
CDR3aa: CASMRDRATLQPQHF
CDR3nt: TGTGCCAGTATGCGGGACAGGGCTACTCTACAGCCCCAGCATTTT

abundance: NA
v_gene: TRBV11-1
j_gene: TRBJ2-3
d_gene: NA
CDR3aa: CASSSNRDTQYF
CDR3nt: TGTGCCAGCAGCTCGAACAGAGATACGCAGTATTTT

abundance: NA
v_gene: TRBV5-1
j_gene: TRBJ2-3
d_gene: TRBD2
CDR3aa: CASSSLGAGDVDTQYF
CDR3nt: TGCGCCAGCAGCTCTCTTGGAGCGGGAGATGTAGATACGCAGTATTTT

abundance: NA
v_gene: TRBV2
j_gene: TRBJ2-7
d_gene: TRBD2
CDR3aa: CASSEASTSGAHSYEQYF
CDR3nt: TGTGCCAGCAGTGAAGCGTCGACTAGCGGGGCCCACTCCTACGAGCAGTACTTC

abundance: NA
v_gene: TRBV7-9
j_gene: TRBJ1-3
d_gene: NA
CDR3aa: CASSSTAGNTIYF
CDR3nt: TGTGCCAGCAGCTCTACGGCCGGAAACACCATATATTTT

abundance: NA
v_gene: TRBV19
j_gene: TRBJ2-3
d_gene: NA
CDR3aa: CASSSSSNPDTQYF
CDR3nt: TGTGCCAGTAGTTCCTCATCTAACCCAGATACGCAGTATTTT

abundance: once
v_gene: TRBV4-2
j_gene: TRBJ1-5
d_gene: NA
CDR3aa: CASSFFYQPQHF
CDR3nt: TGTGCCAGCAGCTTTTTCTATCAGCCCCAGCATTTT

abundance: NA
v_gene: TRBV29-1
j_gene: TRBJ1-3
d_gene: NA
CDR3aa: CSVEGDTIYF
CDR3nt: TGCAGCGTTGAGGGTGACACCATATATTTT